This T cell receptor (beta chain) came from a study of blood T cell repertoires in COVID-19. The overall study: Spain, Italy and the United States supplied samples that represented acute and convalescent COVID-19. PBMCs, B-cell-depleted T cells, or T cells were the source of the cDNA or gDNA that made up the material.

Authors' methods: From reference gene primer amplification, estimates of nucleated cell counts were derived. Using immunoSEQ multiplex PCR, the repertoire was profiled, and TCRdb retains in-frame clones only, with some absent. The D gene and trimming were derived from the DNA, and the V and J assignments and clone size from that table. Here the sample spans 90,000 to 100,000 clones, around 85% being singletons. The V and J ends lost 9 bases and 0 bases respectively, with 12 bases between them. The CDR3 consists of 14 residues. Germline values: CDR1 MNHEY, CDR2 SVGAGI. Sequenced material: peripheral blood. This receptor was taken from a woman aged 55 to 70 with acute or convalescent COVID-19. The rearrangement uses TRBV6-5 and TRBJ1-5, with TRBD1 as a possible D gene (6 bases). Here the CDR3 reads CASRRGNSNQPQHF. The CDR3 DNA reads as TGTGCCAGTCGTAGGGGGAATAGCAATCAGCCCCAGCATTTT.